These 19 T cell receptor beta chains share one sample of origin, sequenced in a study of blood T cell repertoires in COVID-19. Profiled with immunoSEQ multiplex PCR; TCRdb holds only in-frame clones, not every one. The repertoire holds tens of thousands of clones, with approximately 87% as singletons. Source material: peripheral blood. The receptor set was obtained from a woman in her sixties or seventies with COVID-19, enrolled during active disease.

This chain connects TRBV10-3 to TRBJ2-2; 7 bases match TRBD1. The V gene end was trimmed by 8 bases and the J gene end by 1 base; junction bases not matched to a gene: 4. Germline CDR1 ENHRY, CDR2 SYGVKD. CDR3 length equals 14 residues. The CDR3 nucleotides read TGTGCCATCGGTGCAGGGGGGAACACCGGGGAGCTGTTTTTT. Translated: CAIGAGGNTGELFF.

The rearrangement uses TRBV2 and TRBJ1-3; D remains ambiguous. Germline assignment: CDR1 SNHLY and CDR2 FYNNEI. V lost 4 bases and J lost 0, with 10 bases in between. The CDR3 is 15 residues long. CDR3: CASSVAAHSGNTIYF. CDR3 DNA: TGTGCCAGCAGTGTCGCGGCCCACTCTGGAAACACCATATATTTT.

This clone has only one observation. The V gene is TRBV29-1, the J gene TRBJ1-5; TRBD1 matches at 11 bases. Trimming at V came to 4 bases and at J to 7 bases, leaving 3 bases not matched to a gene. Germline V lookup: CDR1 SQVTM, CDR2 ANQGSEA. CDR3 length equals 13 residues. The CDR3 coding sequence is TGCAGCGTTGGGGGACAGGGGGGCCAGCCCCAGCATTTT. Its protein product is CSVGGQGGQPQHF. Combining the CDR3 with reference TRBV29-1 and TRBJ1-5 gives the whole variable domain SAVISQKPSRDICQRGTSLTIQCQVDSQVTMMFWYRQQPGQSLTLIATANQGSEATYESGFVIDKFPISRPNLTFSTLTVSNMSPEDSSIYLCSVGGQGGQPQHFGDGTRLSIL.

The chain carries TRBV29-1 and TRBJ2-7; 7 bases map to TRBD2. The J segment lost 0 bases and the V segment lost 1 base, leaving 6 bases of the junction unmatched. This CDR3 region has 15 residues. Germline V gene sequence: CDR1 SQVTM, CDR2 ANQGSEA. CDR3 sequence: CSVEVPPSGSYEQYF. The CDR3, as DNA: TGCAGCGTTGAAGTCCCGCCTAGCGGCTCCTACGAGCAGTACTTC.

The J gene is TRBJ2-5, the V gene TRBV6-5, with D possibly matching TRBD2 (5 bases). Trimming pared 6 bases from V and 0 bases from J, leaving 11 bases between. Per germline, CDR1 MNHEY and CDR2 SVGAGI. The CDR3 extends over 14 amino acids. The CDR3 DNA reads TGTGCCAGCAGGCGGGCTGCGTACCAAGAGACCCAGTACTTC. Protein sequence: CASRRAAYQETQYF.

This sequence joins TRBV4-1 and TRBJ2-7, with D perhaps TRBD1 (6 bases). This CDR3 comprises 16 residues. The V end lost 1 base, the J end lost 3 bases, and 16 bases lay between the germline ends. The germline V gene encodes CDR1 MGHRA and CDR2 YSYEKL. CDR3 nucleotides: TGCGCCAGCAGCCAAGTGGCGGGTCAGGGGCACTACGAGCAGTACTTC. Amino acids: CASSQVAGQGHYEQYF.

The chain joins TRBV9 to TRBJ1-6; TRBD1 matches at 8 bases. CDR3 length equals 15 residues. V lost 3 bases to trimming and J lost 7 bases; unmatched junction nucleotides: 6. Germline-derived CDR1 and CDR2 are SGDLS and YYNGEE. CDR3 residues: CASSDRTGQNSPLHF. As DNA, the CDR3 is TGTGCCAGCAGCGACCGGACAGGGCAAAATTCACCCCTCCACTTT.

V usage is TRBV2 and J usage is TRBJ2-7; tentative D call: TRBD2 (6 bases). Germline V gene data show CDR1 as SNHLY and CDR2 as FYNNEI. The ends were cut back, 7 bases at V and 0 bases at J, with 13 bases in the middle. This CDR3 region has 14 residues. CDR3 DNA: TGTGCCAGCAACCCGGGAGTAGACTCCTACGAGCAGTACTTC. Translation: CASNPGVDSYEQYF.

This clone was recorded a few times. CDR3 sequence reads: CASSLVWREGGLRGEQYF. CDR3 in DNA: TGTGCCAGCAGCTTAGTTTGGCGGGAGGGGGGTTTACGGGGAGAGCAGTACTTC. The chain employs TRBV7-2 and TRBJ2-7; 9 nucleotides agree with TRBD2. Looked up from germline, CDR1 is SGHTA and CDR2 is FQGNSA. With V trimmed by 1 base and J by 7 bases, 17 bases remained unmatched. The length of the CDR3 is 18 residues.

The rearrangement uses TRBV6-2 or TRBV6-3 and TRBJ2-1; D is possibly TRBD2 (6 bases). The CDR3 loop spans 17 amino acids. Germline CDR1 and CDR2: MNHEY and SVGEGT. V gave up 2 bases and J gave up 5 bases, with 19 bases separating them. The CDR3 spells CASSYRKSGQQNNEQFF. The CDR3 DNA reads as TGTGCCAGCAGTTACCGAAAGAGCGGGCAACAAAACAATGAGCAGTTCTTC.

The gene calls are TRBV15 and TRBJ2-5, with 10 positions matching TRBD2. This CDR3 comprises 16 residues. Germline V gene lookup returns CDR1 LNHNV and CDR2 YYDKDF (reference sequence). The V segment lost 6 bases and the J segment 3 bases; nucleotides outside the gene matches: 10. This CDR3 is CATRGSLLAGKETQYF. In DNA form, the CDR3 reads TGTGCCACCAGGGGCTCACTACTAGCGGGGAAAGAGACCCAGTACTTC.

Concerning this clone: Compared with germline, one end of the junction differs, possibly owing to a read error. This chain connects TRBV6-5 to TRBJ2-3, with 9 bases that match TRBD2. CDR1 and CDR2 (germline): MNHEY, SVGAGI. The CDR3 spans 15 residues. The CDR3 sequence is CASGYPGVAGASLKF. DNA for the CDR3: TGTGCCAGCGGATACCCGGGGGTAGCGGGAGCCTCCCTAAAGTTT.

The CDR3, as DNA: TGTGCCAGCAGTGAAGCGCTGGGACACCGTAATGAAAAACTGTTTTTT. Amino acid sequence: CASSEALGHRNEKLFF. V usage is TRBV6-1 and J usage is TRBJ1-4; tentative D call: TRBD1 (6 bases). V gave up 0 bases and J gave up 4 bases, with 12 bases separating them. Per germline, CDR1 MNHNS and CDR2 SASEGT. The CDR3 runs 16 residues.

The gene calls are TRBV28 and TRBJ2-1, with 8 bases identical to TRBD1. The germline V gene has CDR1 MDHEN and CDR2 SYDVKM. The CDR3 totals 14 residues. V dropped 6 bases and J dropped 9; count of bases not matched to a gene: 10. CDR3 amino acids: CASSRSGTGGEQFF. CDR3 nucleotide sequence: TGTGCCAGCAGCCGCTCGGGCACAGGGGGTGAGCAGTTCTTC.

V usage is TRBV7-6 and J usage is TRBJ1-6; D unclear. Trimming pared 1 base from V and 6 bases from J, leaving 7 bases between. Per the germline V gene, CDR1 is SGHVS and CDR2 is FNYEAQ. The CDR3 extends over 14 amino acids. CDR3: CASSLGGSNSPLHF. DNA of the CDR3: TGTGCCAGCAGCTTAGGAGGTAGTAATTCACCCCTCCACTTT.

V is TRBV3-1 (or the pseudogene TRBV3-2) and J is TRBJ1-4, with TRBD1 identical over 7 bases. V shed 4 bases, J shed 14 bases, and the junction held 10 bases outside the gene matches. Germline CDR1 and CDR2: LGHDT and YNNKEL (reference sequence). The CDR3 totals 13 residues. The CDR3 reads CASSRPGTERLFF. CDR3 DNA sequence: TGTGCCAGCAGCCGTCCCGGGACAGAGCGGCTGTTTTTT.

The gene calls are TRBV19 and TRBJ1-6, with a possible D match to TRBD1 (5 bases). Germline CDR1 reads LNHDA; CDR2 reads SQIVND (reference sequence). This CDR3 comprises 14 residues. Trimming left V 3 bases short and J 9 bases short, with 12 bases between. CDR3 in amino acids: CASSMGRAVSPLHF. CDR3 coding DNA: TGTGCCAGTAGTATGGGCAGGGCGGTTTCACCCCTCCACTTT.

The chain combines TRBV10-1 with TRBJ2-7, with 8 nucleotides matching TRBD1. The CDR3 is 13 amino acids. Per the germline V gene, CDR1 is WNHNN and CDR2 is SYGVQD (reference sequence). Losses at the gene ends were 6 bases for V and 2 bases for J; bases not matched to a gene: 3. The CDR3 nucleotides read TGCGCCAGCAGCTGGGACAGGACCTACGAGCAGTACTTC. It specifies CASSWDRTYEQYF.

The rearrangement uses TRBV18 and TRBJ2-5; 8 bases fit TRBD2. Germline loops: CDR1 KGHSH, CDR2 LQKENI. V trimming: 6 bases; J trimming: 2 bases; junction bases outside the gene matches: 5. The CDR3 runs to 14 residues. As DNA, the CDR3 is TGTGCCAGCTCGCTCACTAGCGGTCAAGAGACCCAGTACTTC. This codes for CASSLTSGQETQYF.